This record covers a single TCR beta chain. This sample stems from a study of blood T cell repertoires in COVID-19. Study background: Specimens from acute and convalescent COVID-19 originated in the United States, Italy and Spain. The analysed material was cDNA or gDNA that came from T cells, B-cell-depleted T cells, or PBMCs.

CDR3 size: 16 residues. The V and J ends lost 5 bases and 2 bases, in that order; junction bases with no gene match: 11. Authors' methods: For nucleated cells, counts were estimated from reference gene primer amplification. Only in-frame clones appear in the TCRdb table, and some are missing; sequencing was by immunoSEQ multiplex PCR. The V and J calls and clone size were taken over from that table, and D and trimming were inferred from the DNA. The sample includes about 210,000 clones, 80% to 90% seen only once; the top ten take roughly 4.5%. The receptor was isolated from a woman older than 75 with acute or convalescent COVID-19. The sequencing sample was made of peripheral blood. The chain couples TRBV23-1 to TRBJ1-1; the match to TRBD1 covers 7 bases. TRBV23-1 is designated an ORF whose function remains uncertain. The CDR3: CASSNSAGQPNTEAFF. DNA of the CDR3: TGCGCCAGCAGTAACAGCGCGGGACAGCCTAACACTGAAGCTTTCTTT.